This TCR beta chain was sequenced for a study of blood T cell repertoires in COVID-19. Study overall: Sites in the United States, Italy and Spain provided acute and convalescent COVID-19 samples. PBMCs, B-cell-depleted T cells, or T cells provided the cDNA or gDNA that made up the material.

V gave up 5 bases and J gave up 8 bases; unmatched junction bases: 11. The length of the CDR3 is 17 residues. CDR1 SGHAT and CDR2 FQNNGV come from the germline V gene. Here immunoSEQ multiplex PCR was the method, and the copy in TCRdb shows in-frame clones only, minus some. The top ten hold around 2% of the sample, which has about 240,000 clones, under 85% seen once. This TCR derives from a young man who had recovered from COVID-19. What was sequenced was peripheral blood. The V gene is TRBV11-2, the J gene TRBJ2-1, with 14 nucleotides matching TRBD2. The CDR3 coding sequence is TGTGCCAGCAGCGCGTCCACCGGACTAGCGGGGGGTTATGAGCAGTTCTTC. Encoded protein: CASSASTGLAGGYEQFF.